Listed below are T cell receptor beta chains from one sample, sequenced in a study of blood T cell repertoires in COVID-19. The table came from immunoSEQ multiplex PCR; TCRdb's copy has only in-frame clones and leaves some out. The sample includes under 300,000 clones, 87% of them seen just once. The sequenced sample was PBMCs or T cells enriched from blood (not recorded which). Receptor source: a woman aged 25 to 45 with acute COVID-19. The CDR3 runs from the conserved cysteine through the conserved F or W. D genes are given only for firm matches. The size entry is marked missing in some rows and otherwise reads once, few, many or a size class.

TRBV28	.	.	TRBJ1-1	CASTTRGGQSEAFF	TGTGCCAGCACCACTAGGGGAGGGCAGTCTGAAGCTTTCTTT
TRBV5-1	.	TRBD2	TRBJ2-1	CASSRTGTSGNEQFF	TGCGCCAGCAGCAGAACCGGGACTAGCGGGAACGAGCAGTTCTTC
TRBV9	.	TRBD1	TRBJ1-1	CASSAGQGTEAFF	TGTGCCAGCAGCGCGGGACAGGGGACTGAAGCTTTCTTT
TRBV6-5	.	.	TRBJ1-6	CASSYRSSYNSPLHF	TGTGCCAGCAGCTACAGGAGCTCCTATAATTCACCCCTCCACTTT
TRBV15	.	.	TRBJ2-7	CATRLSDSYEQYF	TGTGCCACCAGACTATCTGATTCCTACGAGCAGTACTTC
TRBV19	.	TRBD1	TRBJ1-5	CASIDPQGAGQPQHF	TGTGCCAGTATCGACCCACAGGGGGCGGGTCAGCCCCAGCATTTT
TRBV29-1	.	.	TRBJ2-7	CSVILGSSYEQYF	TGCAGCGTTATCCTAGGGAGCTCCTACGAGCAGTACTTC
TRBV6-5	.	.	TRBJ2-1	CASRSFSGYNEQFF	TGTGCCAGCAGAAGCTTCTCGGGTTACAATGAGCAGTTCTTC
TRBV7-6	.	.	TRBJ1-1	CASRPDIYTEAFF	TGTGCCAGCAGACCAGACATCTACACTGAAGCTTTCTTT
TRBV4-3	few	.	TRBJ1-1	CASSQDEAGRWNTEAFF	TGCGCCAGCAGCCAAGATGAGGCAGGGCGATGGAACACTGAAGCTTTCTTT
TRBV5-1	.	TRBD1	TRBJ1-2	CASSVGTAGAGDYGYTF	TGCGCCAGCAGCGTGGGGACAGCCGGAGCGGGGGACTATGGCTACACCTTC
TRBV13	.	TRBD1	TRBJ1-1	CASSSKAQGVGTEAFF	TGTGCCAGCAGCTCCAAAGCCCAGGGGGTTGGCACTGAAGCTTTCTTT
TRBV12-3/TRBV12-4	.	.	TRBJ2-1	CASRGGSAEQFF	TGTGCCAGCCGTGGAGGTTCGGCTGAGCAGTTCTTC
TRBV7-9	.	TRBD1	TRBJ1-2	CASSLGAGGGYTF	TGTGCCAGCAGCTTAGGGGCAGGGGGTGGCTACACCTTC
TRBV7-2	.	.	TRBJ1-4	CASSHRGQGNEKLFF	TGTGCCAGCAGCCATAGGGGCCAGGGGAATGAAAAACTGTTTTTT
TRBV7-3	.	TRBD2	TRBJ2-3	CASSRRAGGRSGNTDTQYF	TGTGCCAGCAGCCGCCGGGCGGGGGGACGGAGCGGGAACACAGATACGCAGTATTTT
TRBV6-5	.	TRBD2	TRBJ2-2	CASSWEGMNTGELFF	TGTGCCAGCAGTTGGGAGGGGATGAACACCGGGGAGCTGTTTTTT
TRBV9	.	.	TRBJ2-7	CASSVLGEPYEQYF	TGTGCCAGCAGCGTATTAGGGGAACCTTACGAGCAGTACTTC
TRBV28	.	.	TRBJ2-7	CASSRAYEQYF	TGTGCCAGCAGTCGGGCCTACGAGCAGTACTTC
TRBV7-3	.	TRBD1	TRBJ2-1	CASSSGQGSYNEQFF	TGTGCCAGCAGCTCCGGACAGGGGTCCTACAATGAGCAGTTCTTC
TRBV18	.	TRBD2	TRBJ2-7	CASSPYGGEQYF	TGTGCCAGCTCACCCTACGGGGGGGAGCAGTACTTC
TRBV11-3	.	.	TRBJ2-5	CASSPDDRNGQETQYF	TGTGCCAGCAGCCCTGACGACAGGAATGGACAAGAGACCCAGTACTTC
TRBV12-5	.	TRBD1	TRBJ2-3	CASGSPAQGASADTQYF	TGTGCTAGTGGTTCGCCCGCGCAGGGGGCATCGGCAGATACGCAGTATTTT
TRBV5-4	.	.	TRBJ1-5	CASSTEGNQPQHF	TGTGCCAGCAGCACAGAAGGCAATCAGCCCCAGCATTTT
TRBV7-3	.	.	TRBJ2-5	CASTNARGGTQYF	TGTGCCAGCACCAACGCCCGCGGCGGGACCCAGTACTTC
TRBV7-3	.	TRBD1	TRBJ2-3	CASSLTGTGWDTQYF	TGTGCCAGCAGCTTGACCGGGACAGGGTGGGATACGCAGTATTTT
TRBV14	once	TRBD1	TRBJ1-1	CASSRQGDTEAFF	TGTGCCAGCAGCCGACAGGGAGATACTGAAGCTTTCTTT
TRBV7-9	.	.	TRBJ2-7	CASSPPGTYEQYF	TGTGCCAGCAGCCCGCCCGGGACCTACGAGCAGTACTTC
TRBV7-2	.	.	TRBJ1-6	CASSRPGSNSPLHF	TGTGCCAGCAGCCGTCCGGGATCTAATTCACCCCTCCACTTT
TRBV15	.	.	TRBJ1-4	CATSRDLGANEKLFF	TGTGCCACCAGCAGAGATCTGGGGGCAAATGAAAAACTGTTTTTT
TRBV19	.	.	TRBJ2-4	CASSSPDRLAKNIQYF	TGTGCCAGTAGTTCCCCGGACAGACTAGCCAAAAACATTCAGTACTTC
TRBV3-1/TRBV3-2	.	.	TRBJ2-5	CASSQGVPTGSETQYF	TGTGCCAGCAGCCAAGGAGTCCCGACAGGATCCGAGACCCAGTACTTC
TRBV28	.	.	TRBJ1-1	CASSTGSTEAFF	TGTGCCAGCAGTACAGGGAGCACTGAAGCTTTCTTT
TRBV2	.	TRBD1	TRBJ2-7	CASRKDRLSYEQYF	TGTGCCAGCAGAAAGGACAGGCTGTCCTACGAGCAGTACTTC
TRBV4-3	.	TRBD1	TRBJ2-1	CASSQDPGTGPDEQFF	TGCGCCAGCAGCCAAGACCCCGGGACAGGGCCGGATGAGCAGTTCTTC
TRBV5-1	.	TRBD1	TRBJ1-1	CASSRQGAGADTEAFF	TGCGCCAGCAGCCGCCAGGGGGCAGGGGCGGACACTGAAGCTTTCTTT
TRBV9	.	TRBD2	TRBJ2-3	CASSVGTSGSADTQYF	TGTGCCAGCAGCGTAGGGACTAGCGGGAGCGCAGATACGCAGTATTTT
TRBV15	few	.	TRBJ1-4	CATSRDRATNEKLFF	TGTGCCACCAGCAGAGACAGGGCAACTAATGAAAAACTGTTTTTT
TRBV3-1/TRBV3-2	.	.	TRBJ1-2	CASSQIGRRGYGYTF	TGTGCCAGCAGCCAGATAGGACGTAGGGGCTATGGCTACACCTTC
TRBV6-5	.	TRBD1	TRBJ2-2	CASNRGETGELFF	TGTGCCAGTAACAGGGGCGAAACCGGGGAGCTGTTTTTT
TRBV6-5	once	TRBD1	TRBJ2-7	CASSYSGQGIYEQYF	TGTGCCAGCAGTTACTCGGGACAGGGAATATACGAGCAGTACTTC
TRBV6-5	.	TRBD1	TRBJ1-1	CASRKGAAGTEAFF	TGTGCCAGCAGAAAGGGGGCAGCGGGCACTGAAGCTTTCTTT
TRBV7-2	few	.	TRBJ1-1	CASSRTRVRTEAFF	TGTGCCAGCAGCCGCACCAGGGTTAGAACTGAAGCTTTCTTT
TRBV5-8	.	TRBD1	TRBJ1-2	CASSPGTGSRYGYTF	TGTGCCAGCAGCCCGGGGACAGGATCACGCTATGGCTACACCTTC
TRBV5-4	.	TRBD2	TRBJ2-3	CASSPRAAGGDTQYF	TGTGCCAGCAGCCCGAGGGCAGCGGGGGGTGATACGCAGTATTTT
TRBV30	.	TRBD1	TRBJ2-1	CAWSVGATGDNEQFF	TGTGCCTGGAGTGTAGGGGCGACAGGGGACAATGAGCAGTTCTTC
TRBV10-3	.	.	TRBJ1-3	CATQGPSGNTIYF	TGTGCCACACAGGGACCGAGTGGAAACACCATATATTTT
TRBV28	few	.	TRBJ1-1	CASFTQGSDTEAFF	TGTGCCAGTTTTACACAGGGATCGGACACTGAAGCTTTCTTT
TRBV6-6	.	TRBD1	TRBJ1-1	CASIFDPGQEAFF	TGTGCCAGCATCTTTGATCCGGGACAGGAAGCTTTCTTT
TRBV29-1	once	.	TRBJ2-5	CSVRGETQYF	TGCAGCGTTCGGGGTGAGACCCAGTACTTC
TRBV15	.	.	TRBJ1-2	CATRLRDAGGGSYTF	TGTGCCACCAGATTAAGGGATGCGGGGGGCGGCAGCTACACCTTC
TRBV30	.	TRBD2	TRBJ2-3	CAWSGGTQYF	TGTGCCTGGAGCGGGGGGACGCAGTATTTT
TRBV6-5	.	.	TRBJ1-5	CASRQGSSQPQHF	TGTGCCAGCAGACAGGGTTCAAGCCAGCCCCAGCATTTT
TRBV6-5	.	.	TRBJ2-3	CASKLGGLRMDTQYF	TGTGCCAGCAAACTCGGGGGGCTGCGCATGGATACGCAGTATTTT
TRBV28	.	TRBD1	TRBJ1-5	CASSRQGVGISYSNQPQHF	TGTGCCAGCAGTAGACAGGGGGTCGGCATATCTTATAGCAATCAGCCCCAGCATTTT